The 23 T cell receptor beta chains given below trace back to one sample, sequenced in a study of T cell changes during pregnancy in multiple sclerosis (dated by TCRdb to between 2018 and 2020). The method behind the library was the immunoSEQ multiplex PCR assay. TCRdb re-hosts the immuneACCESS table, in-frame sequences only. Its copies lack some clones; in the studies checked, an unresolved V gene accounts for under half of them, and the cause for the rest is not known. Recorded for this sample are roughly 100,000 clones; roughly 92% of them occurred a single time. The top ten clones comprise about 0.9% of the sample. The sequencing here drew on peripheral blood, taken after pregnancy. All receptors come from a female donor with multiple sclerosis, enrolled in a pregnancy study.

This clone appeared once. DNA of the CDR3: TGTGCCAGCAGTCCCGGTGGGACAGGTAACGAGCAGTACTTC. This encodes CASSPGGTGNEQYF. V and J are TRBV28 and TRBJ2-7, with TRBD1 matching over 8 bases. CDR1 is MDHEN, CDR2 SYDVKM, per germline. The CDR3 length is 14 residues. The trim removed 5 bases at V and 5 bases at J, leaving 8 bases unmatched.

V and J are TRBV29-1 and TRBJ1-2; D may be TRBD1 (6 bases). The V gene lost 7 bases and the J gene lost 3 bases, with 12 bases spanning the gap. Germline V gene lookup returns CDR1 SQVTM and CDR2 ANQGSEA. The CDR3 sequence is 12 residues long. CDR3 nucleotides: TGCAGCGCTCTAGAGGGGGACTATGGCTACACCTTC. Translated: CSALEGDYGYTF.

The chain links TRBV6-6 to TRBJ2-7; D possibly corresponds to TRBD1 (6 bases). Germline V lookup: CDR1 MNHNY, CDR2 SVGAGI (reference sequence). The CDR3 totals 14 residues. The V and J ends lost 7 bases and 0 bases respectively, with 13 bases between them. The CDR3 sequence: CASTNTGFSYEQYF. In DNA form, the CDR3 reads TGTGCCAGCACTAATACAGGGTTCTCCTACGAGCAGTACTTC.

The chain couples TRBV5-1 to TRBJ2-7, with 9 bases matching TRBD1. The CDR3 runs 15 residues. Germline trimming cut 3 bases from V and 6 bases from J; bases unmatched to any gene: 10. Germline-derived CDR1 and CDR2 are SGHRS and YFSETQ. CDR3 bases: TGCGCCAGCAGCTCAGGACAGGGGTTAGTAGGCGAGCAGTACTTC. It encodes CASSSGQGLVGEQYF.

CDR3 sequence: CASSLGLSGTQYF. Written as DNA, the CDR3 is TGTGCCAGCAGCCTGGGACTGTCGGGGACCCAGTACTTC. This rearrangement joins TRBV14 to TRBJ2-5; D perhaps matches TRBD2 (6 bases). Germline-derived CDR1 and CDR2 are SGHDN and FVKESK. V lost 4 bases and J lost 7, with 13 bases in between. There are 13 residues in the CDR3.

To note about this clone: The junction departs from the called germline gene at one end, perhaps through a read error. V usage is TRBV28 and J usage is TRBJ2-7; the D gene is possibly TRBD2 (6 bases). Looked up from germline, CDR1 is MDHEN and CDR2 is SYDVKM. The CDR3 runs 14 residues. CDR3 sequence reads: CASGLFSGSYGQYF. The CDR3 DNA reads TGTGCCAGCGGACTATTTTCAGGTTCCTACGGGCAGTACTTC.

This clone appeared once. This rearrangement joins TRBV6-6 to TRBJ2-7; weak D call: TRBD2 (6 bases). CDR3 size: 12 residues. Germline CDR1 is MNHNY and CDR2 is SVGAGI (reference sequence). Deletions cut 8 bases from V and 3 bases from J, with 11 bases between. CDR3 sequence: CASGDSSYEQYF. DNA for the CDR3: TGTGCCAGCGGGGACTCGAGCTACGAGCAGTACTTC.

This chain links TRBV10-3 with TRBJ1-4; TRBD1 aligns across 8 bases. The CDR3 is 15 residues long. Germline CDR1 and CDR2: ENHRY and SYGVKD. Trimming at V came to 1 base and at J to 8 bases, leaving 6 bases not matched to a gene. CDR3 DNA sequence: TGTGCCATCAGTGAGTGGGGACAGGAGGGAGAAAAACTGTTTTTT. Translating gives CAISEWGQEGEKLFF.

This chain uses TRBV19 with TRBJ2-3; 7 bases are shared with TRBD2. The V gene end was trimmed by 3 bases and the J gene end by 3 bases; junction bases not matched to a gene: 9. Per the germline V gene, CDR1 is LNHDA and CDR2 is SQIVND (reference sequence). The CDR3 runs to 16 residues. CDR3 in amino acids: CASSMGGVVLTDTQYF. CDR3 DNA: TGTGCCAGTAGTATGGGAGGGGTGGTCTTGACAGATACGCAGTATTTT. Together with reference TRBV19 and TRBJ2-3, the CDR3 gives the full variable domain: DGGITQSPKYLFRKEGQNVTLSCEQNLNHDAMYWYRQDPGQGLRLIYYSQIVNDFQKGDIAEGYSVSREKKESFPLTVTSAQKNPTAFYLCASSMGGVVLTDTQYFGPGTRLTVL.

V gene TRBV5-8 combines with J gene TRBJ1-1; no clear D. V lost 0 bases and J 1 base, leaving 13 bases between the germline ends. The CDR3 extends over 16 amino acids. The V gene's germline CDR1 is SGHTS and CDR2 YDEGEE. The CDR3 DNA reads as TGTGCCAGCAGCTTGGAACTGGGCAGAAAGAACACTGAAGCTTTCTTT. Translation: CASSLELGRKNTEAFF.

This chain joins TRBV2 and TRBJ1-1; D is possibly TRBD1 (6 bases). In germline, CDR1 is SNHLY, CDR2 FYNNEI. The germline V and J ends were trimmed by 4 bases and 4 bases, with 13 bases remaining between them. This CDR3 spans 14 amino acids. CDR3 bases: TGTGCCAGCAGTGTGAGGCAGGGGACCACTGAAGCTTTCTTT. Its protein product is CASSVRQGTTEAFF.

For the CDR3, the DNA is TGTGCCAGCAGAGAACCGGGCTCCTACGAGCAGTACTTC. Translated, it gives CASREPGSYEQYF. This sequence joins TRBV6-5 and TRBJ2-7; D gene unclear. The CDR3 sequence is 13 residues long. V shed 6 bases and J shed 0 bases, with 9 bases lying between them. Per the germline V gene, CDR1 is MNHEY and CDR2 is SVGAGI.

This chain connects TRBV5-1 to TRBJ2-1, with 9 bases lining up with TRBD1. There are 16 residues in the CDR3. Germline CDR1 is SGHRS and CDR2 is YFSETQ. V lost 5 bases and J lost 4; bases outside the gene matches: 10. CDR3 in amino acids: CASRPPRDRAYNEQFF. The CDR3 DNA is TGCGCCAGCAGACCGCCCCGGGACAGGGCTTACAATGAGCAGTTCTTC.

The genes are TRBV7-3 and TRBJ2-1, with D maybe TRBD1 (5 bases). Trimming removed 4 bases from V and 8 bases from J, with 12 bases in between. The CDR3 is 13 residues long. CDR1 and CDR2 from the germline V gene are SGHTA and FQGTGA. The CDR3 is CASSSRPRDEQFF. For the CDR3, the DNA is TGTGCCAGCAGCTCTCGCCCCAGGGATGAGCAGTTCTTC.

The genes are TRBV27 and TRBJ2-7; D is perhaps TRBD2 (5 bases). Germline lookup yields CDR1 MNHEY and CDR2 SMNVEV (reference sequence). This CDR3 comprises 14 residues. Trimming took off 5 bases at V and 5 bases at J, with 16 bases between the two ends. CDR3: CASSPREGGNEQYF. The CDR3 coding sequence is TGTGCCAGCAGTCCCCGTGAGGGCGGCAACGAGCAGTACTTC.

This chain links TRBV28 with TRBJ1-1; 7 bases align to TRBD1. This CDR3 contains 15 residues. Germline loops: CDR1 MDHEN, CDR2 SYDVKM. J lost 0 bases, V lost 0 bases, and 1 base had no gene match. The CDR3 protein is CASSLWGQMNTEAFF. The CDR3 DNA is TGTGCCAGCAGTTTATGGGGACAGATGAACACTGAAGCTTTCTTT.

This chain connects TRBV2 to TRBJ2-6; no reliable D call. Trimming stripped 11 bases from V and 0 bases from J, with 11 bases between. Per germline, CDR1 SNHLY and CDR2 FYNNEI. This CDR3 comprises 14 residues. CDR3 sequence (DNA): TGTGCCTGCCGGTCCCCCTCTGGGGCCAACGTCCTGACTTTC. Its translation is CACRSPSGANVLTF. Variable domain in full (rest from reference TRBV2 and TRBJ2-6): EPEVTQTPSHQVTQMGQEVILRCVPISNHLYFYWYRQILGQKVEFLVSFYNNEISEKSEIFDDQFSVERPDGSNFTLKIRSTKLEDSAMYFCACRSPSGANVLTFGAGSRLTVL.

The J gene is TRBJ1-2, the V gene TRBV7-3; perhaps TRBD1 as D (5 bases). Germline loops: CDR1 SGHTA, CDR2 FQGTGA. The CDR3 totals 15 residues. Deletions cut 4 bases from V and 8 bases from J, with 20 bases between. The chain's CDR3 is CASSSKVSGGDGYTF. CDR3 nucleotides: TGTGCCAGCAGCTCCAAGGTCTCTGGAGGGGACGGCTACACCTTC.

The chain combines TRBV27 with TRBJ2-3; 8 bases fit TRBD1. CDR1 and CDR2 from the germline V gene are MNHEY and SMNVEV (reference sequence). This CDR3 spans 12 amino acids. V lost 7 bases to trimming and J lost 6 bases; unmatched junction nucleotides: 3. CDR3: CASTRTGDTQYF. The CDR3 DNA sequence: TGTGCCAGCACCCGGACAGGGGATACGCAGTATTTT.

The chain couples TRBV11-1 to TRBJ2-7; 13 positions agree with TRBD2. The CDR3 consists of 15 residues. Trimming cost V 3 bases and J 2 bases; bases outside gene matches: 1. Germline values: CDR1 SGHAT, CDR2 FQDESV (reference sequence). CDR3 bases: TGTGCCAGCAGCTTCGGGACTAGCGGGACCTACGAGCAGTACTTC. This encodes CASSFGTSGTYEQYF.

Written as DNA, the CDR3 is TGTGCCAGCAGCATCGCGGGACTAGCGTACAATGAGCAGTTCTTC. Its translation: CASSIAGLAYNEQFF. The V call is TRBV5-4, the J call TRBJ2-1; 10 bases agree with TRBD2. Germline loops: CDR1 SGHNT, CDR2 YYREEE (reference sequence). Trimming at V came to 4 bases and at J to 4 bases, leaving 5 bases not matched to a gene. This CDR3 is 15 amino acids long.

The table lists this clone with a count of one. This sequence joins TRBV2 and TRBJ2-7, with 7 bases that match TRBD1. The germline CDR1 and CDR2 sequences are SNHLY and FYNNEI. The CDR3 has 13 amino acids. V was pared by 6 bases and J by 0 bases, with 2 bases of the junction left unmatched. The CDR3 DNA follows: TGTGCCAGCAGGGGACAGTACTCCTACGAGCAGTACTTC. Protein sequence: CASRGQYSYEQYF.

This chain connects TRBV20-1 to TRBJ1-1, with no clear D. The CDR3 runs 11 residues. Looked up from germline, CDR1 is DFQATT and CDR2 is SNEGSKA (reference sequence). The germline V and J ends were trimmed by 7 bases and 4 bases, with 10 bases remaining between them. CDR3 nucleotides: TGCAGTGAAAGAGTTGGCACTGAAGCTTTCTTT. It encodes CSERVGTEAFF.